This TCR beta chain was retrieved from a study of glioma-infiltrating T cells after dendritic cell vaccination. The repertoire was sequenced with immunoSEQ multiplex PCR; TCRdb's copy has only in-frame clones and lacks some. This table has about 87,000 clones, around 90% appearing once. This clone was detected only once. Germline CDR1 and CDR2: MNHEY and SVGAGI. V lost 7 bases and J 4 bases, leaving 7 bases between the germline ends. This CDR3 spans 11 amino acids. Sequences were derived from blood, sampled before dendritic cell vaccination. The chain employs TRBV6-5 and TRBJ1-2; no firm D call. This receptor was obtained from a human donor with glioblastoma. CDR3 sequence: CASKSFYGYTF. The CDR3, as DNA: TGTGCCAGCAAGAGCTTCTATGGCTACACCTTC.